This is a list of T cell receptor beta chains from one sample in a study of CD8 T cells in Susac syndrome. TCRdb ran MiXCR on the immunoSEQ multiplex PCR reads and lists one entry per CDR3 protein. The table lists 120,000 to 150,000 distinct CDR3 sequences, nearly 97% of them singletons, with approximately 0.08% in the top ten. The specimen sequenced was CD4+ T cells from PBMCs. These receptors were taken from a human donor with Susac syndrome. The CDR3 runs from the conserved cysteine through the conserved F or W. A D gene is named only where the DNA matches it firmly. Clone size is stated in some rows and not others, as once, few, many or a class when expanded.

V gene	J gene	D gene	clone size	CDR3 protein	CDR3 DNA
TRBV24-1	TRBJ2-5	-	once	CATSAVLDSAQYF	TGTGCCACCAGTGCCGTACTAGATTCGGCCCAGTACTTC
TRBV5-6	TRBJ2-2	-	-	CASSSIRGIVGELFF	TGTGCCAGCAGCTCGATCCGGGGAATTGTAGGGGAGCTGTTTTTT
TRBV15	TRBJ1-1	-	-	CATSSKGDTEAFF	TGTGCCACCAGCAGTAAAGGGGACACTGAAGCTTTCTTT
TRBV20-1	TRBJ2-1	TRBD1	-	CSAQTARTGYNEQFF	TGCAGTGCTCAAACCGCCAGGACAGGCTACAATGAGCAGTTCTTC
TRBV12-3/TRBV12-4	TRBJ2-1	-	once	CASSTWGSSYNEQFF	TGTGCCAGCAGCACCTGGGGGAGCTCCTACAATGAGCAGTTCTTC
TRBV20-1	TRBJ2-2	TRBD1	-	CSASRTGVGELFF	TGCAGTGCCTCAAGGACAGGGGTCGGGGAGCTGTTTTTT
TRBV24-1	TRBJ2-5	-	-	CATSDLKQETQYF	TGTGCCACCAGTGATTTGAAGCAAGAGACCCAGTACTTC
TRBV12-3/TRBV12-4	TRBJ2-3	-	-	CASRTASGGRTDTQYF	TGTGCCAGCCGAACGGCGTCAGGGGGGCGAACAGATACGCAGTATTTT
TRBV18	TRBJ2-1	-	-	CASSPLQGSSYNEQFF	TGTGCCAGCTCACCGCTTCAGGGGAGCTCCTACAATGAGCAGTTCTTC
TRBV12-5	TRBJ1-1	-	-	CASAPGTRNTEAFF	TGTGCTAGTGCCCCCGGGACGAGGAACACTGAAGCTTTCTTT